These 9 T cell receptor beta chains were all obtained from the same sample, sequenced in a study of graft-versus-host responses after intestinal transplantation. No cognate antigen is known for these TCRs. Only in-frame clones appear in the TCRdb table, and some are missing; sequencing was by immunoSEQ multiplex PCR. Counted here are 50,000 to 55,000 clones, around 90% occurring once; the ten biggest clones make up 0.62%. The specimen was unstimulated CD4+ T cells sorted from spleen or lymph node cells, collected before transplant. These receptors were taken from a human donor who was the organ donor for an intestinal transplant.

The CDR3 DNA reads as TGTGCCAGTAGTATTCGACAGGGAGACGAAAAACTGTTTTTT. It yields the protein CASSIRQGDEKLFF. The rearrangement uses TRBV19 and TRBJ1-4; 7 bases are a match to TRBD1. The CDR3 consists of 14 residues. The J segment lost 8 bases and the V segment lost 3 bases, leaving 6 bases of the junction unmatched. From germline, CDR1 is LNHDA and CDR2 SQIVND (reference sequence). Supplemented by reference TRBV19 and TRBJ1-4, the full variable domain reads DGGITQSPKYLFRKEGQNVTLSCEQNLNHDAMYWYRQDPGQGLRLIYYSQIVNDFQKGDIAEGYSVSREKKESFPLTVTSAQKNPTAFYLCASSIRQGDEKLFFGSGTQLSVL.

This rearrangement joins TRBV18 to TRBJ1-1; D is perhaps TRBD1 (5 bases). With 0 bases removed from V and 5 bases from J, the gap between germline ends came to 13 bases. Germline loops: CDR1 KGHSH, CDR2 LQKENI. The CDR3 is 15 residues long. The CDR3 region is CASSPPGGFTTEAFF. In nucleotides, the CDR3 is TGTGCCAGCTCACCACCTGGGGGGTTTACGACTGAAGCTTTCTTT.

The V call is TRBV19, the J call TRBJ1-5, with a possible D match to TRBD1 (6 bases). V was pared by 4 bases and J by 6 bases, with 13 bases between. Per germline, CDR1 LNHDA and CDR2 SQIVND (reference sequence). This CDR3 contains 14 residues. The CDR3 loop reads CASSTQGFSQPQHF. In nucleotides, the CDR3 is TGTGCCAGTAGTACCCAGGGGTTCAGTCAGCCCCAGCATTTT.

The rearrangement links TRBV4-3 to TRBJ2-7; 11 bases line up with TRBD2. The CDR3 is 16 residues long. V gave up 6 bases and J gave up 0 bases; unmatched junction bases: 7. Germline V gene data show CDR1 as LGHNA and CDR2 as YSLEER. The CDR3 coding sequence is TGCGCCAGCAGTTACTCCGGGACTAGCGGCTCCTACGAGCAGTACTTC. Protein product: CASSYSGTSGSYEQYF.

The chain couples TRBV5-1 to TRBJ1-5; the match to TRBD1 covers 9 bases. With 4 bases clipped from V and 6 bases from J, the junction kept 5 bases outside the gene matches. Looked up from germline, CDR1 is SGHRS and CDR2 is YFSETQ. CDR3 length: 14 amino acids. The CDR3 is CASSLGTGFQPQHF. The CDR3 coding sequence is TGCGCCAGCAGCCTCGGGACAGGGTTTCAGCCCCAGCATTTT.

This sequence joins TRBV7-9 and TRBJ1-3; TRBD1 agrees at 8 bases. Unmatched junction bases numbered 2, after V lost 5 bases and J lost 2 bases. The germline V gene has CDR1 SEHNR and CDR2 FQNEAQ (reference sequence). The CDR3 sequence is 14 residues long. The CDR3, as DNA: TGTGCCAGCAGCCCGGACAGGGCTGGAAACACCATATATTTT. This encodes CASSPDRAGNTIYF.

This CDR3 is CASSYILGLNNEQFF. In nucleotides, the CDR3 is TGTGCCAGCAGCTATATTCTGGGGCTGAACAATGAGCAGTTCTTC. The chain joins TRBV7-2 to TRBJ2-1; D perhaps matches TRBD1 (5 bases). The CDR3 is 15 residues long. Trimming left V 4 bases short and J 5 bases short, with 15 bases between. Germline values: CDR1 SGHTA, CDR2 FQGNSA.

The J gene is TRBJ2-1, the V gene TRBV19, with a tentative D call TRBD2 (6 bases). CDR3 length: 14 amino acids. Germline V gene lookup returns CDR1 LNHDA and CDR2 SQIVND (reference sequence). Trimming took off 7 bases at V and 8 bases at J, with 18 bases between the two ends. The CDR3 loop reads CASNIGRARHEQFF. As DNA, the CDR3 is TGTGCCAGTAATATCGGGAGAGCTAGGCATGAGCAGTTCTTC.

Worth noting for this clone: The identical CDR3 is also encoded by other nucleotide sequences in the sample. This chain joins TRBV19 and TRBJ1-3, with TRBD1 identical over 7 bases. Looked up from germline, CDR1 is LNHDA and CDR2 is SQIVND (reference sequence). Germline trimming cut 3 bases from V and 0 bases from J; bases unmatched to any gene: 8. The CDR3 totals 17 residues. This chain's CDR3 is CASSIRGGSVSGNTIYF. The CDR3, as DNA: TGTGCCAGTAGTATCCGAGGGGGCTCGGTCTCTGGAAACACCATATATTTT.